This T cell receptor (beta chain) was recorded in a study of blood T cell repertoires in COVID-19. Overall study context: Samples of COVID-19 (acute and convalescent) were obtained from the United States, Italy and Spain. The cDNA or gDNA used as material had been derived from T cells, B-cell-depleted T cells, or PBMCs.

As handled by the study authors: Estimated nucleated cell counts came from reference gene primer amplification. Only in-frame clones appear in the TCRdb table, and some are missing; sequencing was by immunoSEQ multiplex PCR. The D gene and trimming were derived from the DNA, and the V and J assignments and clone size from that table. The sample contains about 80,000 clones, around 69% of which appear only once. CDR1 is GTSNPN and CDR2 is SVGIG in the germline V gene (reference sequence). Termini included, the CDR3 measures 14 amino acids. As to this clone: The limits of the CDR3 on the DNA are not certain, so only TCRdb's listed CDR3 is given.

The sequenced material came from peripheral blood. This sequence was found in a man between 65 and 80 years old with active or convalescent COVID-19. The gene calls are TRBV30 and TRBJ1-1; the D segment call TRBD1 is taken from the table without a DNA check. CDR3 amino acids: CAGRAVGQGARTFF.